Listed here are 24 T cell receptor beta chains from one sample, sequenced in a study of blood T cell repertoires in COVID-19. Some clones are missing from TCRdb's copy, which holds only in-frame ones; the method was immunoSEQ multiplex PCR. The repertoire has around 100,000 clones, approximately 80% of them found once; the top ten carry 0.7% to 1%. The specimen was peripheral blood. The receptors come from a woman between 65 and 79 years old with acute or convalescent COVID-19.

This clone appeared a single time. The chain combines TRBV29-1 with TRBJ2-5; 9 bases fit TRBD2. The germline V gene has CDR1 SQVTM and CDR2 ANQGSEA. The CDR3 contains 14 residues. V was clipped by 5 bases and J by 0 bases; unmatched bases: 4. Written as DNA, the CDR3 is TGCAGCGTTCGACTAGCGGTGTACCAAGAGACCCAGTACTTC. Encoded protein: CSVRLAVYQETQYF.

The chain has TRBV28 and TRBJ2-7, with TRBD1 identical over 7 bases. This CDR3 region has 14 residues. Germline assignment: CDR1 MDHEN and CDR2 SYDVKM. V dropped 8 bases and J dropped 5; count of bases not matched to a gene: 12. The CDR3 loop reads CASAGRGQRDEQYF. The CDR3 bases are TGTGCCAGCGCCGGCCGGGGACAGCGTGACGAGCAGTACTTC. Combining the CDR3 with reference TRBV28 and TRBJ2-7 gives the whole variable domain DVKVTQSSRYLVKRTGEKVFLECVQDMDHENMFWYRQDPGLGLRLIYFSYDVKMKEKGDIPEGYSVSREKKERFSLILESASTNQTSMYLCASAGRGQRDEQYFGPGTRLTVT.

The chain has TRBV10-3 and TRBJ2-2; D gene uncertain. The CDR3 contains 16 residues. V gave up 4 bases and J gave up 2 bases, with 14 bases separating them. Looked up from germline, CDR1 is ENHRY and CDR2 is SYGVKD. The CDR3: CAISALGGVNTGELFF. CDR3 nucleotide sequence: TGTGCCATCAGTGCCCTTGGCGGCGTCAACACCGGGGAGCTGTTTTTT.

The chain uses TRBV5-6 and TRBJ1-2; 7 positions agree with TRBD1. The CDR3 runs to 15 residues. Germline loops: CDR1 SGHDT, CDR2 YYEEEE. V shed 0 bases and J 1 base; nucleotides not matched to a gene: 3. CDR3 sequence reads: CASSLGQGFNYGYTF. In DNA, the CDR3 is TGTGCCAGCAGCTTGGGACAGGGATTTAACTATGGCTACACCTTC.

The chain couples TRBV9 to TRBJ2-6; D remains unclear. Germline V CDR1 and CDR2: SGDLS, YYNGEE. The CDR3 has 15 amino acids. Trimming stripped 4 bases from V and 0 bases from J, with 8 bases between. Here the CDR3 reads CASSPQASGANVLTF. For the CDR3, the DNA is TGTGCCAGCAGCCCTCAGGCCTCTGGGGCCAACGTCCTGACTTTC. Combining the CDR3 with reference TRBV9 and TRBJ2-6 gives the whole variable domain DSGVTQTPKHLITATGQRVTLRCSPRSGDLSVYWYQQSLDQGLQFLIQYYNGEERAKGNILERFSAQQFPDLHSELNLSSLELGDSALYFCASSPQASGANVLTFGAGSRLTVL.

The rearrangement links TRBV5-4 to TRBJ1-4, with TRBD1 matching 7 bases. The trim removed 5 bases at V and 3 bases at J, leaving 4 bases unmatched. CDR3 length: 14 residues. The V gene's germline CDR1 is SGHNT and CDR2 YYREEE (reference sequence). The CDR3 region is CASRKGQANEKLFF. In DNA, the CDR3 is TGTGCCAGCAGAAAAGGACAGGCTAATGAAAAACTGTTTTTT.

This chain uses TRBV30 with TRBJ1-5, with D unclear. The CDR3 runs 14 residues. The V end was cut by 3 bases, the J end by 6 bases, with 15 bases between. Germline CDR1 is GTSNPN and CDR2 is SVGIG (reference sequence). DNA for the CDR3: TGTGCCTGGAGCGCGTTTATAGGGAGTCAGCCCCAGCATTTT. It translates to CAWSAFIGSQPQHF.

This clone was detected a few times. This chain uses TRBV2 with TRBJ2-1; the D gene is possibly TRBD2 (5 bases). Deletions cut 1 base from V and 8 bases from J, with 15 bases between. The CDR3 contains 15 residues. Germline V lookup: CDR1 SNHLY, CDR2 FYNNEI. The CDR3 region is CASSEDSRGPDEQFF. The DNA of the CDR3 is TGTGCCAGCAGTGAAGACAGTAGAGGGCCAGATGAGCAGTTCTTC.

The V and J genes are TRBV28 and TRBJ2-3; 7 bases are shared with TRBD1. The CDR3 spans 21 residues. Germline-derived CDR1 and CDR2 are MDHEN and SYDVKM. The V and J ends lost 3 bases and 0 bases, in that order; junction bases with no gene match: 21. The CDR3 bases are TGTGCCAGCAGTTTTTTTAGGGCGCCTGAGACCCACAGGGGCAGCACAGATACGCAGTATTTT. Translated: CASSFFRAPETHRGSTDTQYF. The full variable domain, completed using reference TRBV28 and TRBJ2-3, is DVKVTQSSRYLVKRTGEKVFLECVQDMDHENMFWYRQDPGLGLRLIYFSYDVKMKEKGDIPEGYSVSREKKERFSLILESASTNQTSMYLCASSFFRAPETHRGSTDTQYFGPGTRLTVL.

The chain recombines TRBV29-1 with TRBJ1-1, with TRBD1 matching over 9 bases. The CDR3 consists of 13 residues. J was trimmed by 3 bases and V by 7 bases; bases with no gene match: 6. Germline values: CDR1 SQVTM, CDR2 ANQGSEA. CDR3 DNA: TGCAGCGCCAACAGGGGGCGGGACACTGAAGCTTTCTTT. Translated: CSANRGRDTEAFF.

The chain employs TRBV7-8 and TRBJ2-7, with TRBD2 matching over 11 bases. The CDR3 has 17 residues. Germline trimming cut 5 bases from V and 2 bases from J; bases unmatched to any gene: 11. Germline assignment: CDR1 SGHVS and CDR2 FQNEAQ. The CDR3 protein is CASSQSRPGLAAYEQYF. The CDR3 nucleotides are TGTGCCAGCAGCCAGTCTAGGCCGGGACTAGCGGCCTACGAGCAGTACTTC.

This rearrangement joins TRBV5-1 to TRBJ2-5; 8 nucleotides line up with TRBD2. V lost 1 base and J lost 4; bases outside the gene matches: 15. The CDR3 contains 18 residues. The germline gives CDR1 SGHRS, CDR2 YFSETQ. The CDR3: CASSLLQPGLVGSETQYF. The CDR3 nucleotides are TGCGCCAGCAGCTTGCTCCAACCGGGACTAGTGGGCTCAGAGACCCAGTACTTC.

Written as DNA, the CDR3 is TGTGCCAGCAGCTTAGGTCTCCTCCCAGGCAATGAGCAGTTCTTC. Its protein is CASSLGLLPGNEQFF. The J gene is TRBJ2-1, the V gene TRBV7-2, with D hard to call. There are 15 residues in the CDR3. V was pared by 1 base and J by 6 bases, with 13 bases between. Germline V gene lookup returns CDR1 SGHTA and CDR2 FQGNSA.

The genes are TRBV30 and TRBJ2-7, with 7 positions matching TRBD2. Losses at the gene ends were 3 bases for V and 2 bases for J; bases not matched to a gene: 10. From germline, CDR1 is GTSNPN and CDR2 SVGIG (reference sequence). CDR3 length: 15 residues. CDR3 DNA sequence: TGTGCCTGGAGCCCGGGTTTTGGACTAGCCTACGAGCAGTACTTC. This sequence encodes CAWSPGFGLAYEQYF.

The CDR3 protein is CASAGSEGLLYNEQFF. The CDR3 DNA reads TGTGCCAGCGCGGGGTCGGAGGGACTACTATACAATGAGCAGTTCTTC. The chain recombines TRBV19 with TRBJ2-1; TRBD2 matches 7 bases. CDR1 LNHDA and CDR2 SQIVND come from the germline V gene (reference sequence). The CDR3 totals 16 residues. The trim removed 9 bases at V and 4 bases at J, leaving 15 bases unmatched. Full variable domain (outside the CDR3, taken from reference TRBV19 and TRBJ2-1): DGGITQSPKYLFRKEGQNVTLSCEQNLNHDAMYWYRQDPGQGLRLIYYSQIVNDFQKGDIAEGYSVSREKKESFPLTVTSAQKNPTAFYLCASAGSEGLLYNEQFFGPGTRLTVL.

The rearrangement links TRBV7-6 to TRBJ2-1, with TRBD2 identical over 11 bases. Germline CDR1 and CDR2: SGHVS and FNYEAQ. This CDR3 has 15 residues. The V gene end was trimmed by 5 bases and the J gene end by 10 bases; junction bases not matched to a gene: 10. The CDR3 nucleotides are TGTGCCAGCAGCCTAGGGACTAGCGGCTCTCGAGAGCAGTTCTTC. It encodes CASSLGTSGSREQFF.

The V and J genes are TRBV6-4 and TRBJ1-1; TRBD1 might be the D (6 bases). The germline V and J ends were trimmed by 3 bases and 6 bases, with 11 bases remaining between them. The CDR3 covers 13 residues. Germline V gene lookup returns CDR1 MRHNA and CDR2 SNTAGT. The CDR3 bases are TGTGCCAGCAGTGATGAAGGGGGGGCTGAAGCTTTCTTT. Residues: CASSDEGGAEAFF.

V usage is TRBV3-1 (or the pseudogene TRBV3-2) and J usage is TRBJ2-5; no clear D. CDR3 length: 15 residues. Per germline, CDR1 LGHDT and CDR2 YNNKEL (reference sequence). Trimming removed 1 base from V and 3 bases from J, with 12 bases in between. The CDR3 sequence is CASSQGPQKEETQYF. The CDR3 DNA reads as TGTGCCAGCAGCCAAGGCCCACAGAAGGAAGAGACCCAGTACTTC.

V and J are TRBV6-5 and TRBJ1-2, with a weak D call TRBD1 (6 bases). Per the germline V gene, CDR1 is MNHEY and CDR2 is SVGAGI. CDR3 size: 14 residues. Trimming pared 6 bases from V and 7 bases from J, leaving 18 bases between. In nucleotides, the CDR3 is TGTGCCAGCAGGGAGACAGGCGAGGGTGCTGGCTACACCTTC. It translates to CASRETGEGAGYTF.

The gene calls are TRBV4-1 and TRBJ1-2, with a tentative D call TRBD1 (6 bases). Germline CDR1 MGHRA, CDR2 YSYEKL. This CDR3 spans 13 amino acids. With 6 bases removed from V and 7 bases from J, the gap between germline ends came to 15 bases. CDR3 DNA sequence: TGCGCCAGCAGACCAACAGGGTCGCGTGGCTACACCTTC. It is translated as CASRPTGSRGYTF.

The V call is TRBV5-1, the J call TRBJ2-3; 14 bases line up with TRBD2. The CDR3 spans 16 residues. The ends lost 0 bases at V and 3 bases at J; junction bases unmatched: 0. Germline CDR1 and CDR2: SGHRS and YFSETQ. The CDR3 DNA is TGCGCCAGCAGCTTGGGGACTAGCGGGGGGACAGATACGCAGTATTTT. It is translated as CASSLGTSGGTDTQYF.

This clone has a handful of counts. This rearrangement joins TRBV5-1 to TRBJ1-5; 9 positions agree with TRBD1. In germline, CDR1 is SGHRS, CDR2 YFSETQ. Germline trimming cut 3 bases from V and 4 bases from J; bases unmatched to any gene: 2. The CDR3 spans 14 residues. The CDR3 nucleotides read TGCGCCAGCAGCTCCGGACAGGGGAATCAGCCCCAGCATTTT. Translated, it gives CASSSGQGNQPQHF.

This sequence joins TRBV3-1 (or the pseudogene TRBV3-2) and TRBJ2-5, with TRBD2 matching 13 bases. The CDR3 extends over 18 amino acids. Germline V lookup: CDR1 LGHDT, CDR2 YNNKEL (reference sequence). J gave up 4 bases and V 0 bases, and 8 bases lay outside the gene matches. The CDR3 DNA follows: TGTGCCAGCAGCCAAGATTTTACTAGCGGGGGGGCCGGAGAGACCCAGTACTTC. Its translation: CASSQDFTSGGAGETQYF.

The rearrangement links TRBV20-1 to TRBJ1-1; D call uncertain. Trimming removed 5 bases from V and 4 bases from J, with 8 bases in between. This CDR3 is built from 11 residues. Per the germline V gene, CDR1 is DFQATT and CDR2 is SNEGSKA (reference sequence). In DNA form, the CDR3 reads TGCAGTGCTCCGCGGGGCACTGAAGCTTTCTTT. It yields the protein CSAPRGTEAFF.